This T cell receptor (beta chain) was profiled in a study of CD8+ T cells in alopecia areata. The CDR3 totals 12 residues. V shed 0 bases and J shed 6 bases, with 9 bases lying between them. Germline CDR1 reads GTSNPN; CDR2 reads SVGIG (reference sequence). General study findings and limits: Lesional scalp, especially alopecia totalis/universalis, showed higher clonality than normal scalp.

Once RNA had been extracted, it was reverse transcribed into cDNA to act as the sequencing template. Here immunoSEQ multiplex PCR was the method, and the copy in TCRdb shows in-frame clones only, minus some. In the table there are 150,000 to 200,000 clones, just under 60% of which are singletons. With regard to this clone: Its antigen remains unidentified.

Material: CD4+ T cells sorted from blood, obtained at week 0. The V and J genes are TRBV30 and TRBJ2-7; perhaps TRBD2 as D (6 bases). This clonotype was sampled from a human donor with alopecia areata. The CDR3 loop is CAWSVGGPEQYF. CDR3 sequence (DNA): TGTGCCTGGAGTGTAGGAGGGCCCGAGCAGTACTTC.